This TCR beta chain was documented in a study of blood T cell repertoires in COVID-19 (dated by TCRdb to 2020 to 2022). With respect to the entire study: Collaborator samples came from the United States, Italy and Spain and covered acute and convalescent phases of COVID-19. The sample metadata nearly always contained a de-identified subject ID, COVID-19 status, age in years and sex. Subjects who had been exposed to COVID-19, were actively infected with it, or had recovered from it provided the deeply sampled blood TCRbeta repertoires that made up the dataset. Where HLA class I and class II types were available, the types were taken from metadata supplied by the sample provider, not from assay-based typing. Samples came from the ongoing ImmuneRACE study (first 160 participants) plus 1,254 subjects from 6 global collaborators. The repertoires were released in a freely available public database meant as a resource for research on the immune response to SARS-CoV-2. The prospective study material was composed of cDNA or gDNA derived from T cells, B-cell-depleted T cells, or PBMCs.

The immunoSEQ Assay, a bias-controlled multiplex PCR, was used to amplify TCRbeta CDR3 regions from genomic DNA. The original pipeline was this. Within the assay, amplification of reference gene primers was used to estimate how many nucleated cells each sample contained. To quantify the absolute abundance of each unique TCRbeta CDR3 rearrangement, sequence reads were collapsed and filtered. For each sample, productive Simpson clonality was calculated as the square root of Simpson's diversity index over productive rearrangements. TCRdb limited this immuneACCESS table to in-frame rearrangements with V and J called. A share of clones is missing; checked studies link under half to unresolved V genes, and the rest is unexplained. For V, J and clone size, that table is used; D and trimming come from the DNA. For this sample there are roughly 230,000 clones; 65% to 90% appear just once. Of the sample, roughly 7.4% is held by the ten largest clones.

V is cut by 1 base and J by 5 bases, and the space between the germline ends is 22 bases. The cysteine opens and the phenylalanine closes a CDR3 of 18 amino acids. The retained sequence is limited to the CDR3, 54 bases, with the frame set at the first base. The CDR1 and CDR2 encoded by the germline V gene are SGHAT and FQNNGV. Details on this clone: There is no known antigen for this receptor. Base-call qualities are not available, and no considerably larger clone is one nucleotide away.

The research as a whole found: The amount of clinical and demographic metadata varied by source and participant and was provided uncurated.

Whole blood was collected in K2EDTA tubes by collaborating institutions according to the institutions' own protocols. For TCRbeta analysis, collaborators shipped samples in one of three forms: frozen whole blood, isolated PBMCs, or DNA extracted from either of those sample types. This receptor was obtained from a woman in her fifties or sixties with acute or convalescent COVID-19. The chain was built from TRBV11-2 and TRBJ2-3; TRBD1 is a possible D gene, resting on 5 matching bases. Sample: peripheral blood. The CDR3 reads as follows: CASSLGWRAQRGVDTQYF. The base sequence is TGTGCCAGCAGCTTAGGGTGGCGCGCCCAAAGGGGTGTAGATACGCAGTATTTT.